The 7 T cell receptor beta chains given below trace back to one sample, sequenced in a study of shared clonotypes between healthy human individuals. Some clones are missing from TCRdb's copy, which holds only in-frame ones; the method was immunoSEQ multiplex PCR. Among 300,000 to 400,000 clones listed, around two thirds were seen once. The sequenced sample consisted of memory CD4+ T cells sorted from blood. Subset meaning: CD45RA-negative fraction. The source of these receptors is a man aged 25 to 45 in good health.

J is TRBJ2-7 and V is TRBV11-2; 7 bases agree with TRBD1. CDR3 length: 15 amino acids. Losses at the gene ends were 5 bases for V and 7 bases for J; bases not matched to a gene: 14. The germline CDR1 and CDR2 sequences are SGHAT and FQNNGV. CDR3 sequence: CASSIQQGMGLEQYF. CDR3 DNA: TGTGCCAGCAGCATACAACAGGGGATGGGGTTAGAGCAGTACTTC.

V and J are TRBV9 and TRBJ2-3; 7 bases fit TRBD2. V was pared by 4 bases and J by 2 bases, with 4 bases of the junction left unmatched. This CDR3 comprises 14 residues. Germline V gene lookup returns CDR1 SGDLS and CDR2 YYNGEE. The chain's CDR3 is CASSPGLITDTQYF. The CDR3 DNA sequence: TGTGCCAGCAGCCCGGGACTAATCACAGATACGCAGTATTTT.

V usage is TRBV29-1 and J usage is TRBJ1-5, with 8 nucleotides matching TRBD1. This CDR3 comprises 17 residues. Germline CDR1 is SQVTM and CDR2 is ANQGSEA. J gave up 4 bases and V 3 bases, and 14 bases lay outside the gene matches. The CDR3 here is CSVDSPQVRQGNQPQHF. CDR3 DNA sequence: TGCAGCGTTGATTCTCCGCAGGTTAGACAGGGGAATCAGCCCCAGCATTTT.

The chain couples TRBV7-2 to TRBJ2-1; 13 nucleotides line up with TRBD2. V trimming: 5 bases; J trimming: 10 bases; junction bases outside the gene matches: 5. The CDR3 is 14 amino acids. Looked up from germline, CDR1 is SGHTA and CDR2 is FQGNSA. CDR3 in DNA: TGTGCCAGCAGCGTCGGGACTAGCGGGATGGAGCAGTTCTTC. Amino acid sequence: CASSVGTSGMEQFF.

The chain uses TRBV5-1 and TRBJ2-2; perhaps TRBD2 as D (6 bases). Germline CDR1 and CDR2: SGHRS and YFSETQ. V was trimmed by 4 bases and J by 4 bases, leaving 17 bases between them. The CDR3 runs to 16 residues. The CDR3 loop is CASSRRDLPGTGELFF. For the CDR3, the DNA is TGCGCCAGCAGCAGGAGGGACTTGCCGGGCACCGGGGAGCTGTTTTTT.

V is TRBV28 and J is TRBJ1-3; the D gene is possibly TRBD1 (5 bases). The CDR3 loop spans 14 amino acids. Germline CDR1 is MDHEN and CDR2 is SYDVKM. Trimming left V 6 bases short and J 8 bases short, with 17 bases between. The CDR3 region is CASRPGPMPYTIYF. The CDR3 nucleotides are TGTGCCAGCAGGCCGGGACCGATGCCGTACACCATATATTTT. Full variable domain (missing parts from reference TRBV28 and TRBJ1-3): DVKVTQSSRYLVKRTGEKVFLECVQDMDHENMFWYRQDPGLGLRLIYFSYDVKMKEKGDIPEGYSVSREKKERFSLILESASTNQTSMYLCASRPGPMPYTIYFGEGSWLTVV.

The rearrangement links TRBV7-6 to TRBJ2-7; 8 bases are shared with TRBD2. CDR1 is SGHVS, CDR2 FNYEAQ, per germline. Trimming removed 0 bases from V and 3 bases from J; junction bases left unmatched: 4. There are 15 residues in the CDR3. Written as DNA, the CDR3 is TGTGCCAGCAGCTTAGCCTCTAGCGGGTACTACGAGCAGTACTTC. This codes for CASSLASSGYYEQYF. Variable domain in full (rest from reference TRBV7-6 and TRBJ2-7): GAGVSQSPRYKVTKRGQDVALRCDPISGHVSLYWYRQALGQGPEFLTYFNYEAQQDKSGLPNDRFSAERPEGSISTLTIQRTEQRDSAMYRCASSLASSGYYEQYFGPGTRLTVT.